These 18 T cell receptor beta chains originate from one sample sequenced in a study of blood T cell repertoires in COVID-19. Method: immunoSEQ multiplex PCR; TCRdb's copy keeps in-frame clones and lacks some. The sample holds 35,000 to 50,000 clones; about 85% are singletons and the top ten take roughly 13%. The source material was peripheral blood. These receptors were obtained from a human donor in a cohort sampled during active COVID-19.

This chain uses TRBV11-2 with TRBJ2-2; 11 bases are shared with TRBD1. CDR3 length equals 17 residues. Germline CDR1 and CDR2: SGHAT and FQNNGV. The V and J ends lost 3 bases and 2 bases, in that order; junction bases with no gene match: 5. The CDR3 DNA follows: TGTGCCAGCAGCTTGAGGGGACAGGGGGGAAACACCGGGGAGCTGTTTTTT. Amino acid sequence: CASSLRGQGGNTGELFF.

V is TRBV5-4 and J is TRBJ1-6; D unclear. The V end lost 1 base, the J end lost 6 bases, and 17 bases lay between the germline ends. Per germline, CDR1 SGHNT and CDR2 YYREEE (reference sequence). The length of the CDR3 is 17 residues. CDR3 protein: CASSLMGRAGSNSPLHF. CDR3 coding DNA: TGTGCCAGCAGCTTGATGGGGAGGGCGGGATCTAATTCACCCCTCCACTTT. The full variable domain, its missing parts supplied by reference TRBV5-4 and TRBJ1-6, is ETGVTQSPTHLIKTRGQQVTLRCSSQSGHNTVSWYQQALGQGPQFIFQYYREEENGRGNFPPRFSGLQFPNYSSELNVNALELDDSALYLCASSLMGRAGSNSPLHFGNGTRLTVT.

The V gene is TRBV7-8, the J gene TRBJ2-3; D perhaps matches TRBD2 (6 bases). This CDR3 spans 16 amino acids. Germline assignment: CDR1 SGHVS and CDR2 FQNEAQ. Deletions cut 4 bases from V and 2 bases from J, with 16 bases between. The CDR3 sequence is CASSSPLGGVTDTQYF. DNA of the CDR3: TGTGCCAGCAGCTCCCCGCTCGGCGGGGTCACAGATACGCAGTATTTT.

This rearrangement joins TRBV7-3 to TRBJ2-3; weak D call: TRBD2 (6 bases). Per the germline V gene, CDR1 is SGHTA and CDR2 is FQGTGA. This CDR3 comprises 14 residues. The ends were cut back, 5 bases at V and 6 bases at J, with 15 bases in the middle. CDR3 nucleotide sequence: TGTGCCAGCAGCCCTTTGGGGGGTAAGGATACGCAGTATTTT. Protein product: CASSPLGGKDTQYF.

This clone was picked up one time. The chain couples TRBV5-4 to TRBJ2-2; TRBD1 is a possible D gene (5 bases). The V end lost 4 bases, the J end lost 1 base, and 8 bases lay between the germline ends. The CDR3 runs to 14 residues. CDR1 is SGHNT and CDR2 is YYREEE in the germline V gene (reference sequence). This CDR3 is CASSRTGNTGELFF. The DNA of the CDR3 is TGTGCCAGCAGCAGAACAGGGAACACCGGGGAGCTGTTTTTT.

The chain joins TRBV15 to TRBJ2-7, with unresolved D. Per the germline V gene, CDR1 is LNHNV and CDR2 is YYDKDF (reference sequence). The CDR3 runs to 13 residues. The germline V and J ends were trimmed by 6 bases and 2 bases, with 11 bases remaining between them. CDR3 nucleotide sequence: TGTGCCACCAGTCCCGGTCGAACCTACGAGCAGTACTTC. Amino acid sequence: CATSPGRTYEQYF.

V is TRBV9 and J is TRBJ2-6; maybe TRBD1 (5 bases). Trimming took 0 bases from V and 0 from J, leaving 7 bases between them. The V gene's germline CDR1 is SGDLS and CDR2 YYNGEE. The CDR3 runs to 16 residues. CDR3 sequence: CASSVDRPSGANVLTF. CDR3 nucleotide sequence: TGTGCCAGCAGCGTAGACAGGCCCTCTGGGGCCAACGTCCTGACTTTC. The complete variable domain, with remaining parts taken from reference TRBV9 and TRBJ2-6, reads DSGVTQTPKHLITATGQRVTLRCSPRSGDLSVYWYQQSLDQGLQFLIQYYNGEERAKGNILERFSAQQFPDLHSELNLSSLELGDSALYFCASSVDRPSGANVLTFGAGSRLTVL.

The V gene is TRBV24-1, the J gene TRBJ2-1; D is possibly TRBD2 (6 bases). The CDR3 extends over 13 amino acids. V was cut by 2 bases and J by 9 bases, with 10 bases left in between. From germline, CDR1 is KGHDR and CDR2 SFDVKD. The DNA for the CDR3 is TGTGCCACCAGTGATTCGTCCGGGGGTGAGCAGTTCTTC. Protein: CATSDSSGGEQFF.

The chain has TRBV19 and TRBJ1-5; D may be TRBD1 (5 bases). The germline V gene encodes CDR1 LNHDA and CDR2 SQIVND (reference sequence). Trimming left V 2 bases short and J 6 bases short, with 8 bases between. This CDR3 region has 13 residues. CDR3 in DNA: TGTGCCAGTAGTATACAGGGTGGTCAGCCCCAGCATTTT. It translates to CASSIQGGQPQHF.

J is TRBJ2-5 and V is TRBV5-1; TRBD1 agrees at 7 bases. There are 14 residues in the CDR3. V lost 4 bases to trimming and J lost 1 base; unmatched junction nucleotides: 4. CDR1 SGHRS and CDR2 YFSETQ come from the germline V gene. The CDR3 nucleotides read TGCGCCAGCAGCACAGACAGGGCCCAAGAGACCCAGTACTTC. It is translated as CASSTDRAQETQYF.

This clone showed up just once. V is TRBV2 and J is TRBJ1-1, with D unclear. Trimming removed 1 base at V and 0 bases at J, with 6 bases between. The CDR3 extends over 14 amino acids. Germline V lookup: CDR1 SNHLY, CDR2 FYNNEI. In DNA, the CDR3 is TGTGCCAGCAGTGAAGGGCGGATGAACACTGAAGCTTTCTTT. Translating gives CASSEGRMNTEAFF.

The genes are TRBV10-3 and TRBJ1-1, with TRBD1 matching 7 bases. Germline V gene lookup returns CDR1 ENHRY and CDR2 SYGVKD. The CDR3 is 17 amino acids. The J segment lost 0 bases and the V segment lost 5 bases, leaving 12 bases of the junction unmatched. The CDR3 DNA reads as TGTGCCATCAGTCAAAATAAGGGACAGCGCCTGAACACTGAAGCTTTCTTT. This translates into CAISQNKGQRLNTEAFF.

In DNA, the CDR3 is TGTGCCATCAGTGAAATGGGGCCTCTGGGCGAGCAGTACTTC. Protein: CAISEMGPLGEQYF. The chain uses TRBV10-3 and TRBJ2-7, with a weak D call TRBD1 (5 bases). Germline CDR1 reads ENHRY; CDR2 reads SYGVKD. Trimming took 3 bases from V and 6 from J, leaving 15 bases between them. CDR3 length equals 14 residues.

The DNA of the CDR3 is TGTGCCAGCGCCACAGGGTATGGAAACACCATATATTTT. Protein sequence: CASATGYGNTIYF. The gene calls are TRBV2 and TRBJ1-3; possibly TRBD1 for D (6 bases). Germline V CDR1 and CDR2: SNHLY, FYNNEI. The CDR3 contains 13 residues. V gave up 8 bases and J gave up 3 bases, with 11 bases separating them.

The CDR3: CASSPGVPNTGELFF. In DNA form, the CDR3 reads TGCGCCAGCAGCCCGGGGGTCCCTAACACCGGGGAGCTGTTTTTT. V is TRBV5-1 and J is TRBJ2-2, with D perhaps matching TRBD2 (6 bases). The CDR3 extends over 15 amino acids. Deletions cut 4 bases from V and 2 bases from J, with 12 bases between. From germline, CDR1 is SGHRS and CDR2 YFSETQ.

The rearrangement joins TRBV3-1 (or the pseudogene TRBV3-2) to TRBJ2-4, with 9 bases identical to TRBD2. This CDR3 is built from 15 residues. With V trimmed by 3 bases and J by 0 bases, 0 bases remained unmatched. CDR1 LGHDT and CDR2 YNNKEL come from the germline V gene (reference sequence). In DNA form, the CDR3 reads TGTGCCAGCAGCCATAGCGGGGGAGCCAAAAACATTCAGTACTTC. It translates to CASSHSGGAKNIQYF.

The gene calls are TRBV5-1 and TRBJ2-5; 8 positions match TRBD1. After removal of 7 bases from V and 2 bases from J, the junction contained 7 bases not matched to a gene. The CDR3 is made up of 14 amino acids. Germline assignment: CDR1 SGHRS and CDR2 YFSETQ. CDR3 sequence reads: CASRPGQGQETQYF. For the CDR3, the DNA is TGCGCCAGCCGCCCCGGACAGGGACAAGAGACCCAGTACTTC.

The chain uses TRBV6-2 or TRBV6-3 and TRBJ2-2; D is uncertain. CDR1 MNHEY and CDR2 SVGEGT come from the germline V gene. This CDR3 region has 14 residues. V lost 6 bases and J 2 bases, leaving 10 bases between the germline ends. CDR3 in DNA: TGTGCCAGCAGCCAGACTGGAAACACCGGGGAGCTGTTTTTT. This sequence encodes CASSQTGNTGELFF.